This T cell receptor beta chain was recovered during a study of blood T cell repertoires in COVID-19. Germline CDR1 reads SQVTM; CDR2 reads ANQGSEA. With 2 bases clipped from V and 1 base from J, the junction kept 2 bases outside the gene matches. The CDR3 has 14 residues. In the authors' workflow: Reference gene primer amplification gave estimated nucleated cell counts. Data came from immunoSEQ multiplex PCR; TCRdb stores just in-frame clones and leaves some out. That table furnishes V, J and clone size, whereas the DNA furnished D and trimming. The data contain about 130,000 clones, just over 75% of them singletons.

The V call is TRBV29-1, the J call TRBJ1-1; 9 bases fit TRBD1. The clonotype was recovered from a human donor in a cohort sampled during active COVID-19. The sequenced material came from peripheral blood. CDR3 sequence: CSVEMGQGNTEAFF. The CDR3 DNA sequence: TGCAGCGTTGAAATGGGACAGGGGAACACTGAAGCTTTCTTT.